This TCR beta chain appears in the sequencing data of a study of cytomegalovirus exposure and HLA in healthy donors. Comment on this clone: The antigen is unknown.

Study-level results: That first-cohort TCR clusters tended to co-occur in the 90 to 150 validation repertoires was found in a later analysis.

The CDR3 extends over 18 amino acids. Looked up from germline, CDR1 is GTSNPN and CDR2 is SVGIG (reference sequence). Trimming removed 0 bases from V and 0 bases from J, with 18 bases in between. Produced via immunoSEQ multiplex PCR; TCRdb's table is partial and in-frame only. The sample has a few hundred thousand clones, about nine tenths seen once; the top ten hold about 0.91%. The genes are TRBV30 and TRBJ2-4; perhaps TRBD2 as D (5 bases). The origin of this receptor is a woman younger than 35 in good health and CMV-seronegative. Material for sequencing was PBMCs. The CDR3 is CAWSVRIRGIIAKNIQYF. DNA of the CDR3: TGTGCCTGGAGTGTACGGATTCGGGGAATCATAGCCAAAAACATTCAGTACTTC.